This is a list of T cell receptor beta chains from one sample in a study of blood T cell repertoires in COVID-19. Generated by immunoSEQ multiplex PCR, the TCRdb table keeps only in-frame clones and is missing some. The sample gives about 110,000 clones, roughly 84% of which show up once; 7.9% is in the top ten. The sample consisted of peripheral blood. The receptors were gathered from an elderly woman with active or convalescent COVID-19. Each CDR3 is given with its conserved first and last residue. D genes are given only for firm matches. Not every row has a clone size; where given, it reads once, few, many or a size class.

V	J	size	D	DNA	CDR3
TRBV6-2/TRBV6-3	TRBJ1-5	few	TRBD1	TGTGCCAGCAGTTACTCGACTGGTAACGGACAGGGCCTAAATCAGCCCCAGCATTTT	CASSYSTGNGQGLNQPQHF
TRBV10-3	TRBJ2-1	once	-	TGTGCCACGCGGGGTGAGAGAGGGCCTAAGAATGAGCAGTTCTTC	CATRGERGPKNEQFF
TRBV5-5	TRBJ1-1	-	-	TGTGCCAGCAGCCCCCCAACAGGGAACACTGAAGCTTTCTTT	CASSPPTGNTEAFF
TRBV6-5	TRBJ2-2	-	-	TGTGCCAGCCGACTGGGGAGGTTTAACACCGGGGAGCTGTTTTTT	CASRLGRFNTGELFF
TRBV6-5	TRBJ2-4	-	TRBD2	TGTGCCAGCAGTTACGCCCGGGGGGACATTCAGTACTTC	CASSYARGDIQYF
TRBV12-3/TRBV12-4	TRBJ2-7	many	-	TGTGCCAGCAGTTTAGTCCATGAGCAGTACTTC	CASSLVHEQYF
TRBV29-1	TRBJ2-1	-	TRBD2	TGCAGCGTTAGGCGGGAGAATTATGAGCAGTTCTTC	CSVRRENYEQFF
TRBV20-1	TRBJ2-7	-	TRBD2	TGCAGTGCTAGTTTTCTAGCGGGAGGTCCCGGGGAAGAGCAGTACTTC	CSASFLAGGPGEEQYF
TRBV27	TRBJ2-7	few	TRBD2	TGTGCCAGCAGACCGCTGAGCGGGAGGGCAGAGGGACACGAGCAGTACTTC	CASRPLSGRAEGHEQYF
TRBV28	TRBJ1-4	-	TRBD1	TGTGCCAGCAGACGGGACAGGAGAAATGAAAAACTGTTTTTT	CASRRDRRNEKLFF
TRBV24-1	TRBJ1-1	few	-	TGTGCCACCAGTTACACAGTCAAAGGGAACACTGAAGCTTTCTTT	CATSYTVKGNTEAFF
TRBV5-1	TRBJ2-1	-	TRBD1	TGCGCCAGCAGCTTGGGGGACAGGGGGCCTAGGAATGAGCAGTTCTTC	CASSLGDRGPRNEQFF
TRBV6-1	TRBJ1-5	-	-	TGTGCCAGCAGTGAAGGCAGGGTAGGGCAGCCCCAGCATTTT	CASSEGRVGQPQHF
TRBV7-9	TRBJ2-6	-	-	TGTGCCAGCAGCCCAGGGAGGTTTACTGGGGCCAACGTCCTGACTTTC	CASSPGRFTGANVLTF
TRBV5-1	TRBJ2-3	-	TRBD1	TGCGCCAGCAGCGCTCCCTTACAGGGGATGACCAGCACAGATACGCAGTATTTT	CASSAPLQGMTSTDTQYF
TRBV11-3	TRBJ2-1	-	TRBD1	TGTGCCAGCAGCTTCGGGACAGGGTTCAATGAGCAGTTCTTC	CASSFGTGFNEQFF
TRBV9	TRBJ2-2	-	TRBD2	TGTGCCAGCAGCGGACGACTAGCGGGAGGGTGGGCCACCGGGGAGCTGTTTTTT	CASSGRLAGGWATGELFF
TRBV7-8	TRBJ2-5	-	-	TGTGCCAGCAGCCCTAGCCAGGGGGAGACCCAGTACTTC	CASSPSQGETQYF
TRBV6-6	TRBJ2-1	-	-	TGTGCCAGCAGTTACTCGATCCGGGAAGAGCAGTTCTTC	CASSYSIREEQFF
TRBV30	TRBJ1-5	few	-	TGTGCCTGGAGATTTGGCACAGCTGATCAGCCCCAGCATTTT	CAWRFGTADQPQHF
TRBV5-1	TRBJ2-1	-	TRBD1	TGCGCCAGCAGCTCGGGACAGGGGGCGCGGAGGAGGAATGAGCAGTTCTTC	CASSSGQGARRRNEQFF
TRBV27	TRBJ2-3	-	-	TGTGCCAGCAGTCCTTTGCAGGGGTCAGATACGCAGTATTTT	CASSPLQGSDTQYF
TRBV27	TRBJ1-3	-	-	TGTGCCAGCAGTAAGCAGGGGACTGGAAACACCATATATTTT	CASSKQGTGNTIYF
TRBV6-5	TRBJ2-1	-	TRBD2	TGTGCCAGCAGTTACTCAAGCGGGAGGTTCATGGCTGAGCAGTTCTTC	CASSYSSGRFMAEQFF
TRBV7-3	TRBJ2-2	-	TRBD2	TGTGCCAGCAGCTCCTCTTGGACTAGCGGACCGAACACCGGGGAGCTGTTTTTT	CASSSSWTSGPNTGELFF
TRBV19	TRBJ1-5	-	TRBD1	TGTGCCAGTACCTCGACAGGGTATAGCAATCAGCCCCAGCATTTT	CASTSTGYSNQPQHF
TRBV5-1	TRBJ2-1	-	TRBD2	TGCGCCAGCAGTCAGAGCGGGAGTAGTCTTGAGCAGTTCTTC	CASSQSGSSLEQFF
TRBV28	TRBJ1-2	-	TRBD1	TGTGCCAGCAGGAGAGACAGGGACTATGGCTACACCTTC	CASRRDRDYGYTF
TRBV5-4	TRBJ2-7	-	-	TGTGCCAGCAGCTTTTTTGAGGATCCCTACGAGCAGTACTTC	CASSFFEDPYEQYF
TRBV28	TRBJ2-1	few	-	TGTGCCAGCAGTTCTTCTCTACTAGAGCCGAATAACAATGAGCAGTTCTTC	CASSSSLLEPNNNEQFF
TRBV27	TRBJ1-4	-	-	TGTGCCAGCAGTCCCATAGCAGTGGGGCCTGAGGTAAAACTGTTTTTT	CASSPIAVGPEVKLFF
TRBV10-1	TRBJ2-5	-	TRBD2	TGCGCCAGCAGTGCCGGACTAGCGGGATTGGGGGAGACCCAGTACTTC	CASSAGLAGLGETQYF
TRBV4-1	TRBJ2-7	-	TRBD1	TGCGCCAGCAGCCCGACAGGGGTATCCTCCTACGAGCAGTACTTC	CASSPTGVSSYEQYF
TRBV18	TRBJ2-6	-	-	TGTGCCAGCTCACCACCCGACAGCTTCTCTGGGGCCAACGTCCTGACTTTC	CASSPPDSFSGANVLTF
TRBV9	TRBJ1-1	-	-	TGTGCCAGCAGCGCAGCCCCGGGGGGCACTGAAGCTTTCTTT	CASSAAPGGTEAFF
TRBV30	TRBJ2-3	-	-	TGTGCCTGGAGTCAGATCGTTTCAGATACGCAGTATTTT	CAWSQIVSDTQYF
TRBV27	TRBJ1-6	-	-	TGTGCCAGCAGTCCCACCGGGGAGTCACCCCTCCACTTT	CASSPTGESPLHF